This T cell receptor beta chain was retrieved from a study of blood T cell repertoires in COVID-19. From germline, CDR1 is MGHDK and CDR2 SYGVNS. This CDR3 has 13 residues. The V end was cut by 4 bases, the J end by 5 bases, with 11 bases between. Sequencing was performed with immunoSEQ multiplex PCR; in TCRdb, only in-frame clones are kept and a portion is missing. The sample lists some 15,000 clones, about four fifths occurring once. The sequencing input was peripheral blood. This clonotype originated in a woman aged 55 to 70 with acute or convalescent COVID-19. The chain carries TRBV25-1 and TRBJ1-1, with D unresolved. The CDR3 spells CASSVTGGTEAFF. The CDR3 DNA is TGTGCCAGCAGTGTCACCGGCGGGACTGAAGCTTTCTTT. The full variable domain, its missing parts supplied by reference TRBV25-1 and TRBJ1-1, is EADIYQTPRYLVIGTGKKITLECSQTMGHDKMYWYQQDPGMELHLIHYSYGVNSTEKGDLSSESTVSRIRTEHFPLTLESARPSHTSQYLCASSVTGGTEAFFGQGTRLTVV.